The next 32 T cell receptor beta chains were all read from a single sample in a study of PD-1 blockade in mismatch repair-deficient tumors. Assay used: immunoSEQ multiplex PCR; TCRdb lists only in-frame clones, some missing. Here the sample spans roughly 120,000 clones, about 80% being singletons. This specimen consisted of peripheral blood, obtained roughly 60 weeks after starting pembrolizumab. The origin of the receptors is an adult with mismatch repair-deficient cancer.

This rearrangement joins TRBV6-6 to TRBJ2-1; D is undetermined. There are 12 residues in the CDR3. The germline gives CDR1 MNHNY, CDR2 SVGAGI (reference sequence). The V end lost 5 bases, the J end lost 5 bases, and 7 bases lay between the germline ends. The CDR3 region has the DNA TGTGCCAGCAGTCTAGGGAACAATGAGCAGTTCTTC. Amino acids: CASSLGNNEQFF.

This chain links TRBV18 with TRBJ2-6; 10 bases are shared with TRBD2. CDR1 and CDR2 (germline): KGHSH, LQKENI. The CDR3 spans 19 residues. Losses at the gene ends were 2 bases for V and 4 bases for J; bases not matched to a gene: 11. The CDR3 loop reads CASSPLKASGSSGANVLTF. Here the CDR3 DNA reads TGTGCCAGCTCACCATTAAAAGCTAGCGGGAGTTCCGGGGCCAACGTCCTGACTTTC.

The chain carries TRBV5-1 and TRBJ2-3; 7 nucleotides match TRBD1. The V and J ends lost 2 bases and 4 bases, in that order; junction bases with no gene match: 7. Per germline, CDR1 SGHRS and CDR2 YFSETQ. CDR3 length equals 15 residues. CDR3: CASSLGDRVADTQYF. CDR3 nucleotide sequence: TGCGCCAGCAGCTTAGGAGACAGGGTAGCAGATACGCAGTATTTT.

The chain uses TRBV10-3 and TRBJ1-5, with TRBD1 identical over 10 bases. V was pared by 4 bases and J by 3 bases, with 3 bases of the junction left unmatched. Per the germline V gene, CDR1 is ENHRY and CDR2 is SYGVKD. The CDR3 consists of 15 residues. As DNA, the CDR3 is TGTGCCATCAGTGGGGGGACAGGGGACAATCAGCCCCAGCATTTT. Protein product: CAISGGTGDNQPQHF.

V gene TRBV5-1 combines with J gene TRBJ1-1; 10 nucleotides match TRBD1. With V trimmed by 4 bases and J by 5 bases, 5 bases remained unmatched. Germline CDR1 reads SGHRS; CDR2 reads YFSETQ. The CDR3 loop spans 14 amino acids. CDR3 coding DNA: TGCGCCAGCAGCCCGGACAGGGGGTTGACTGAAGCTTTCTTT. Residues: CASSPDRGLTEAFF.

This chain links TRBV20-1 with TRBJ2-3; D unclear. The CDR3 extends over 11 amino acids. The V gene's germline CDR1 is DFQATT and CDR2 SNEGSKA (reference sequence). Trimming cost V 6 bases and J 4 bases, with 8 bases left between them. CDR3 residues: CSAEEPDTQYF. In DNA, the CDR3 is TGCAGTGCCGAGGAGCCAGATACGCAGTATTTT.

The chain's CDR3 is CATSRYPGFSANTEAFF. The CDR3 bases are TGTGCCACCAGCAGATATCCGGGTTTCTCGGCGAACACTGAAGCTTTCTTT. The rearrangement links TRBV15 to TRBJ1-1; D remains ambiguous. The CDR3 consists of 17 residues. The V and J ends lost 2 bases and 1 base respectively, with 17 bases between them. Looked up from germline, CDR1 is LNHNV and CDR2 is YYDKDF (reference sequence).

This sequence joins TRBV5-4 and TRBJ2-7; D is uncertain. Trimming took off 2 bases at V and 3 bases at J, with 12 bases between the two ends. This CDR3 has 14 residues. Germline V gene data show CDR1 as SGHNT and CDR2 as YYREEE (reference sequence). The CDR3 DNA reads as TGTGCCAGCAGCTTAGACCCCTTCGGCTACGAGCAGTACTTC. As protein: CASSLDPFGYEQYF. The whole variable domain, filled in from reference TRBV5-4 and TRBJ2-7, reads ETGVTQSPTHLIKTRGQQVTLRCSSQSGHNTVSWYQQALGQGPQFIFQYYREEENGRGNFPPRFSGLQFPNYSSELNVNALELDDSALYLCASSLDPFGYEQYFGPGTRLTVT.

The chain employs TRBV30 and TRBJ2-1; 13 nucleotides line up with TRBD2. The CDR3 spans 15 residues. Germline V gene lookup returns CDR1 GTSNPN and CDR2 SVGIG (reference sequence). J gave up 4 bases and V 2 bases, and 2 bases lay outside the gene matches. The CDR3 DNA reads as TGTGCCTGGAGTTCGGGACTAGCGGGGTACAATGAGCAGTTCTTC. Amino acid sequence: CAWSSGLAGYNEQFF.

Concerning this clone itself: This same CDR3 is encoded by further DNA sequences in the sample. V gene TRBV7-3 combines with J gene TRBJ2-7; 9 bases are shared with TRBD1. Per germline, CDR1 SGHTA and CDR2 FQGTGA. V lost 5 bases, J lost 3 bases, and 5 bases stayed unmatched. The CDR3 spans 14 residues. The CDR3: CASSPGTGSYEQYF. The CDR3 DNA reads as TGTGCCAGCAGCCCCGGGACAGGGAGCTACGAGCAGTACTTC.

The chain joins TRBV5-4 to TRBJ1-3; no clear D gene. Trimming took 1 base from V and 5 from J, leaving 7 bases between them. The CDR3 is made up of 13 amino acids. Per the germline V gene, CDR1 is SGHNT and CDR2 is YYREEE (reference sequence). The CDR3 loop is CASSLLGRNTIYF. CDR3 sequence (DNA): TGTGCCAGCAGCTTGCTGGGGAGAAACACCATATATTTT.

The chain recombines TRBV5-6 with TRBJ1-2; 8 bases match TRBD1. Germline V CDR1 and CDR2: SGHDT, YYEEEE. V was clipped by 4 bases and J by 4 bases; unmatched bases: 9. The CDR3 totals 15 residues. The DNA of the CDR3 is TGTGCCAGCAGCGCGGGACAGGAGCGGGGCTATGGCTACACCTTC. Translated, it gives CASSAGQERGYGYTF.

The chain uses TRBV11-3 and TRBJ1-4, with 7 nucleotides matching TRBD1. Germline V CDR1 and CDR2: SGHNT, YENEEA. V shed 5 bases, J shed 8 bases, and the junction held 11 bases outside the gene matches. There are 15 residues in the CDR3. CDR3 sequence reads: CASSGTGDGGEKLFF. The CDR3 DNA reads TGTGCCAGCAGCGGCACAGGGGATGGTGGCGAAAAACTGTTTTTT.

The chain recombines TRBV27 with TRBJ2-2, with 7 bases that match TRBD1. Germline CDR1 is MNHEY and CDR2 is SMNVEV (reference sequence). Trimming at V came to 3 bases and at J to 1 base, leaving 2 bases not matched to a gene. The length of the CDR3 is 15 residues. CDR3 in amino acids: CASSLDRWNTGELFF. The CDR3 nucleotides read TGTGCCAGCAGTTTGGACAGGTGGAACACCGGGGAGCTGTTTTTT.

This chain uses TRBV10-3 with TRBJ2-7; 11 nucleotides match TRBD2. V lost 6 bases to trimming and J lost 0 bases; unmatched junction nucleotides: 10. The germline gives CDR1 ENHRY, CDR2 SYGVKD. CDR3 length: 17 residues. DNA for the CDR3: TGTGCCATCAGCCCTTCCCGACTAGCGGGGCCCTCCTACGAGCAGTACTTC. The encoded protein is CAISPSRLAGPSYEQYF.

The chain joins TRBV29-1 to TRBJ2-6; 7 nucleotides align to TRBD1. The trim removed 4 bases at V and 0 bases at J, leaving 9 bases unmatched. Germline CDR1 reads SQVTM; CDR2 reads ANQGSEA. The CDR3 is 17 amino acids. The CDR3 bases are TGCAGCGTTGCATCCCCCACAGGGGCCTCTGGGGCCAACGTCCTGACTTTC. Residues: CSVASPTGASGANVLTF.

This chain connects TRBV5-6 to TRBJ2-7, with no clear D. The CDR3 has 13 amino acids. Germline CDR1 SGHDT, CDR2 YYEEEE. Trimming left V 1 base short and J 0 bases short, with 5 bases between. CDR3 loop: CASSLRYSYEQYF. CDR3 in DNA: TGTGCCAGCAGCTTGCGATACTCCTACGAGCAGTACTTC.

This clone was seen more than once but under ten times. The chain has TRBV11-2 and TRBJ2-4; 8 bases are a match to TRBD2. The CDR3 loop spans 19 amino acids. V lost 1 base and J lost 0; bases outside the gene matches: 11. Germline CDR1 reads SGHAT; CDR2 reads FQNNGV. The CDR3 reads CASSLVSRAGVLAKNIQYF. The CDR3 DNA reads as TGTGCCAGCAGCTTAGTAAGTCGAGCGGGAGTCTTAGCCAAAAACATTCAGTACTTC.

V usage is TRBV6-1 and J usage is TRBJ1-1; 7 nucleotides match TRBD1. The CDR3 contains 13 residues. The trim removed 6 bases at V and 3 bases at J, leaving 4 bases unmatched. Germline V gene data show CDR1 as MNHNS and CDR2 as SASEGT. The CDR3 spells CASRRTGDTEAFF. The CDR3 nucleotides are TGTGCCAGCAGGAGAACAGGGGACACTGAAGCTTTCTTT.

V usage is TRBV9 and J usage is TRBJ2-5; D gene uncertain. Trimming pared 1 base from V and 5 bases from J, leaving 12 bases between. This CDR3 has 14 residues. The germline V gene encodes CDR1 SGDLS and CDR2 YYNGEE. The CDR3 reads CASSVRAGMETQYF. As DNA, the CDR3 is TGTGCCAGCAGCGTAAGGGCCGGAATGGAGACCCAGTACTTC. The full variable domain, in which reference TRBV9 and TRBJ2-5 provide the parts outside the CDR3, is DSGVTQTPKHLITATGQRVTLRCSPRSGDLSVYWYQQSLDQGLQFLIQYYNGEERAKGNILERFSAQQFPDLHSELNLSSLELGDSALYFCASSVRAGMETQYFGPGTRLLVL.

In regard to this clone: Other DNA sequences from this sample encode an identical CDR3 as well. The chain employs TRBV5-1 and TRBJ2-3; tentative D call: TRBD2 (6 bases). Trimming removed 2 bases at V and 5 bases at J, with 6 bases between. This CDR3 has 12 amino acids. CDR1 is SGHRS, CDR2 YFSETQ, per germline. Here the CDR3 DNA reads TGCGCCAGCAGCTTAGCGGGAGATACGCAGTATTTT. Protein sequence: CASSLAGDTQYF.

The V gene is TRBV10-3, the J gene TRBJ2-7; the match to TRBD1 covers 11 bases. The CDR3 sequence is 14 residues long. V lost 8 bases, J lost 6 bases, and 9 bases stayed unmatched. Germline CDR1 ENHRY, CDR2 SYGVKD. CDR3 region: CAIGGWGQGVEQYF. In DNA, the CDR3 is TGTGCCATCGGGGGTTGGGGACAGGGGGTCGAGCAGTACTTC.

V gene TRBV7-8 combines with J gene TRBJ2-1; D unclear. This CDR3 spans 12 amino acids. Trimming took 5 bases from V and 10 from J, leaving 12 bases between them. CDR1 and CDR2 (germline): SGHVS, FQNEAQ. The CDR3 bases are TGTGCCAGCAGCGCTCCCAGGCGGGAGCAGTTCTTC. Its protein product is CASSAPRREQFF.

This clone showed up just a few times. The J gene is TRBJ1-5, the V gene TRBV27; a possible D gene is TRBD1 (6 bases). The germline CDR1 and CDR2 sequences are MNHEY and SMNVEV (reference sequence). The length of the CDR3 is 12 residues. V lost 6 bases, J lost 6 bases, and 9 bases lay in between. CDR3 amino acids: CASSSRGQPQHF. The CDR3 DNA follows: TGTGCCAGCAGCTCCAGGGGTCAGCCCCAGCATTTT.

This clone was detected a few times. At the DNA level, this CDR3 is encoded by other sequences in the same sample as well. The chain employs TRBV6-5 and TRBJ1-2; D uncertain. CDR3 length equals 13 residues. Per the germline V gene, CDR1 is MNHEY and CDR2 is SVGAGI. Trimming took off 5 bases at V and 2 bases at J, with 9 bases between the two ends. CDR3 nucleotide sequence: TGTGCCAGCAGTAGAAGGGAGAACTATGGCTACACCTTC. Protein product: CASSRRENYGYTF.

This clone was found a few times. The rearrangement joins TRBV5-6 to TRBJ2-7, with D possibly being TRBD2 (5 bases). Trimming took off 4 bases at V and 6 bases at J, with 11 bases between the two ends. The CDR3 length is 12 residues. The germline CDR1 and CDR2 sequences are SGHDT and YYEEEE. This CDR3 is CASSRRTGEQYF. DNA for the CDR3: TGTGCCAGCAGCCGACGGACTGGCGAGCAGTACTTC.

The rearrangement uses TRBV5-4 and TRBJ2-7, with TRBD2 matching 10 bases. J was trimmed by 6 bases and V by 4 bases; bases with no gene match: 7. The CDR3 loop spans 14 amino acids. From germline, CDR1 is SGHNT and CDR2 YYREEE (reference sequence). CDR3 bases: TGTGCCAGCAGCCTGCCGGGACTAGCGAGCGAGCAGTACTTC. Protein: CASSLPGLASEQYF.

This clone was counted a single time. The chain combines TRBV5-1 with TRBJ2-1, with 7 bases aligning to TRBD2. The CDR3 has 12 residues. Germline-derived CDR1 and CDR2 are SGHRS and YFSETQ. With 5 bases clipped from V and 7 bases from J, the junction kept 3 bases outside the gene matches. The CDR3 spells CASRAGANEQFF. CDR3 bases: TGCGCCAGCAGGGCGGGAGCTAATGAGCAGTTCTTC.

J is TRBJ1-1 and V is TRBV30; D unclear. V lost 0 bases and J lost 8, with 7 bases in between. Germline V gene data show CDR1 as GTSNPN and CDR2 as SVGIG (reference sequence). This CDR3 region has 11 residues. Here the CDR3 reads CAWSVFREAFF. The CDR3 nucleotides read TGTGCCTGGAGTGTATTCAGAGAAGCTTTCTTT.

The J gene is TRBJ2-3, the V gene TRBV11-3; 7 bases are shared with TRBD2. Germline V gene lookup returns CDR1 SGHNT and CDR2 YENEEA. V was pared by 2 bases and J by 11 bases, with 7 bases of the junction left unmatched. CDR3 length equals 13 residues. CDR3 in amino acids: CASSLPGREMQYF. The CDR3 nucleotides read TGTGCCAGCAGCTTACCCGGGCGGGAGATGCAGTATTTT.

There are a few counts of this clone. This chain connects TRBV9 to TRBJ2-3, with D tentatively TRBD1 (6 bases). V lost 0 bases and J 2 bases, leaving 7 bases between the germline ends. The V gene's germline CDR1 is SGDLS and CDR2 YYNGEE. The CDR3 consists of 14 residues. This CDR3 is CASSVGGHTDTQYF. The CDR3 DNA reads as TGTGCCAGCAGCGTAGGGGGGCACACAGATACGCAGTATTTT.

The chain is built from TRBV5-1 and TRBJ2-3; 8 bases agree with TRBD2. Germline V lookup: CDR1 SGHRS, CDR2 YFSETQ. Trimming removed 7 bases from V and 1 base from J; junction bases left unmatched: 11. The length of the CDR3 is 16 residues. The CDR3 sequence is CASLLDGRAGTDTQYF. CDR3 coding DNA: TGCGCCAGCCTACTCGACGGGAGGGCCGGCACAGATACGCAGTATTTT.